This T cell receptor (beta chain) was identified during a study of human T cells and chemical hapten exposure. TCRdb fed the RACE reads into MiXCR, producing one record per CDR3 protein. There are approximately 95,000 distinct CDR3 sequences in the sample; approximately 10% occur only once, and about 3% lies in the top ten. Time point reported: patch test 2, 6 weeks after DPC sensitization. The treatment was: therapeutic diphenylcyclopropenone sensitization with weekly scalp DPC. The V gene's germline CDR1 is LNHDA and CDR2 SQIVND (reference sequence). The CDR3 has 18 residues. V lost 2 bases to trimming and J lost 5 bases, with 23 bases between them.

The sequence derives from a woman aged 40 to 49 with alopecia areata. Some clones in this sample may be carry-over from other donors' samples. The chain couples TRBV19 to TRBJ2-3; TRBD2 is a possible D gene (6 bases). The sample in question was whole blood, obtained in connection with sensitization to the hapten diphenylcyclopropenone (DPC). CDR3 sequence: CASSIPSTGLRYQDTQYF. As DNA, the CDR3 is TGTGCCAGTAGTATACCCTCCACGGGACTGCGGTATCAAGATACGCAGTATTTT.